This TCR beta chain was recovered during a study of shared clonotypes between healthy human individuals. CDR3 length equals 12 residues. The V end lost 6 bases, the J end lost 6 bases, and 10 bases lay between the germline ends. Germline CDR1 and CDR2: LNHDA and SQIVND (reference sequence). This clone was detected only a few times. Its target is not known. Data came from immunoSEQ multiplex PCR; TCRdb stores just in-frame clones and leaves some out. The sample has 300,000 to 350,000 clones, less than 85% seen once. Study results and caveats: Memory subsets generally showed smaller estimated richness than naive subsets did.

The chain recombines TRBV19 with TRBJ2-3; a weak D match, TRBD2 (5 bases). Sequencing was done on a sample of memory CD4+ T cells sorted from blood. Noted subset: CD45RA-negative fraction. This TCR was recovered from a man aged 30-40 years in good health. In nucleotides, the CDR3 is TGTGCCAGTAGACTTTCGGGGGATACGCAGTATTTT. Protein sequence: CASRLSGDTQYF. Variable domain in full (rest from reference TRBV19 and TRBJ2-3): DGGITQSPKYLFRKEGQNVTLSCEQNLNHDAMYWYRQDPGQGLRLIYYSQIVNDFQKGDIAEGYSVSREKKESFPLTVTSAQKNPTAFYLCASRLSGDTQYFGPGTRLTVL.